One sample yielded the 8 T cell receptor beta chains listed below, sequenced in a study of vaccination and CD4 T cells after COVID-19. These receptors' targets are unknown. Oncomine TCR Beta short-read sequencing was applied to DNA from cultured CD4+ T cells. Using its own MiXCR run on the PCR reads, TCRdb lists one record per CDR3 protein. The table shows more than 10,000 distinct CDR3 sequences, with 53% occurring only once. Treatment here: approximately 11-day PBMC culture with coronavirus spike peptide pools or control peptides (ViraFEST assay). The material sequenced was CD4+ T cells from blood, cultured in vitro. These receptors came from a human donor who had recovered from COVID-19.

V is TRBV4-3 and J is TRBJ1-1, with D tentatively TRBD1 (6 bases). The germline V gene has CDR1 LGHNA and CDR2 YSLEER. V shed 1 base and J shed 5 bases, with 14 bases lying between them. The CDR3 covers 15 residues. CDR3 amino acids: CASSQGSRGLTEAFF. CDR3 nucleotides: TGCGCCAGCAGCCAAGGGTCCAGGGGTCTAACTGAAGCTTTCTTT.

The chain has TRBV29-1 and TRBJ2-3, with D perhaps matching TRBD2 (6 bases). Germline V CDR1 and CDR2: SQVTM, ANQGSEA. The CDR3 contains 17 residues. The V end was cut by 6 bases, the J end by 3 bases, with 25 bases between. DNA of the CDR3: TGCAGCGTCCAGGGAATTGTGACGGGAGCTAGGACAGATACGCAGTATTTT. The encoded protein is CSVQGIVTGARTDTQYF.

This clonotype has only one observation. The V and J genes are TRBV6-5 and TRBJ1-1; no clear D. This CDR3 comprises 13 residues. From germline, CDR1 is MNHEY and CDR2 SVGAGI. V was shortened by 2 bases and J by 3 bases, with 7 bases between the two germline ends. CDR3 protein: CASSYEQDTEAFF. CDR3 bases: TGTGCCAGCAGTTACGAACAAGACACTGAAGCTTTCTTT.

The V call is TRBV6-5, the J call TRBJ2-3; D is unclear. V was clipped by 4 bases and J by 6 bases, with 14 bases between them. The V gene's germline CDR1 is MNHEY and CDR2 SVGAGI. This CDR3 spans 14 amino acids. The DNA of the CDR3 is TGTGCCAGCAGTTCCCAGTCGGGCGCGGATACGCAGTATTTT. Protein: CASSSQSGADTQYF.

DNA for the CDR3: TGTGCCAGCAGTGAACGCCCAGCGTATGGCTACACCTTC. Translating it yields CASSERPAYGYTF. The genes are TRBV2 and TRBJ1-2; D is unclear. The CDR3 is 13 residues long. Per the germline V gene, CDR1 is SNHLY and CDR2 is FYNNEI. The V end lost 2 bases, the J end lost 5 bases, and 9 bases lay between the germline ends.

This clonotype has more than one count but fewer than ten. The rearrangement uses TRBV19 and TRBJ1-2; D is perhaps TRBD1 (6 bases). Germline CDR1 and CDR2: LNHDA and SQIVND (reference sequence). The CDR3 length is 15 residues. The V end was cut by 6 bases, the J end by 2 bases, with 16 bases between. The CDR3 region has the DNA TGTGCCAGTAGCCCTGAAGGGACAACCAACTATGGCTACACCTTC. It is translated as CASSPEGTTNYGYTF.

The chain carries TRBV6-1 and TRBJ2-3; TRBD1 is a possible D gene (6 bases). Trimming cost V 1 base and J 5 bases, with 16 bases left between them. Germline assignment: CDR1 MNHNS and CDR2 SASEGT. There are 16 residues in the CDR3. DNA of the CDR3: TGTGCCAGCAGTGAAGTTCGTGACTCCAGGGGAGATACGCAGTATTTT. Its protein product is CASSEVRDSRGDTQYF.

This clonotype was seen a handful of times. This chain joins TRBV20-1 and TRBJ1-2; possibly TRBD1 for D (6 bases). Looked up from germline, CDR1 is DFQATT and CDR2 is SNEGSKA (reference sequence). This CDR3 spans 15 amino acids. Trimming shortened V by 0 bases and J by 4 bases, and 15 bases separated the two germline ends. CDR3 DNA: TGCAGTGCTAGAGAAGAAGGCAGGGGCGGCTATGGCTACACCTTC. Translation: CSAREEGRGGYGYTF.